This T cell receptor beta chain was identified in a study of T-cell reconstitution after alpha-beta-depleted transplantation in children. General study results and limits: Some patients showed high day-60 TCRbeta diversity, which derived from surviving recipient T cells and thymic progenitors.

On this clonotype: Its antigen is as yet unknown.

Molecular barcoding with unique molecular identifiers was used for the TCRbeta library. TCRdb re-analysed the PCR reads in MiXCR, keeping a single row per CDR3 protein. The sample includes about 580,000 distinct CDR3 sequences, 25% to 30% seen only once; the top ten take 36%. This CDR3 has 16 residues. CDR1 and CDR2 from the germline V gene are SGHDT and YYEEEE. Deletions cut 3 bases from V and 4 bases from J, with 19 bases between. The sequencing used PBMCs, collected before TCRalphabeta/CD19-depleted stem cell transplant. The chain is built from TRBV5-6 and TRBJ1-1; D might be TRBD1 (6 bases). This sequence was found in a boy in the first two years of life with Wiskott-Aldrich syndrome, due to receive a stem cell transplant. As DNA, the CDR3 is TGTGCCAGCAGCTCCCTATACAGGGCGGGAGTCACTGAAGCTTTCTTT. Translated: CASSSLYRAGVTEAFF.